Listed below are T cell receptor beta chains from one sample, sequenced in a study of STAT5B mutations in CD4+ large granular lymphocyte leukemia. Assay used: immunoSEQ multiplex PCR; TCRdb lists only in-frame clones, some missing. The sample records around 31,000 clones, about 70% being singletons. Sequencing was carried out using CD4+ T cells from blood buffy coats. The receptors come from a human donor in good health. The conserved cysteine and the conserved F or W are not part of the CDR3 here.

v_call | cdr3_length | cdr3_aa
TRBV5-1 | 14 | ASSLGRQSMNTEAF
TRBV7-2 | 14 | ASSLQTAAPYNEQF
TRBV6-4 | 13 | ASSDSQGSTDTQY
TRBV10-3 | 11 | AISDLGGAKLF
TRBV4-3 | 13 | ASSQSQGRGQPQH
TRBV27 | 11 | ASSPSSGNTIY
TRBV7-2 | 13 | ASSSLGRGQETQY
TRBV19 | 13 | ASSTGQGGDYGYT
TRBV2 | 11 | ATLPDRDYGYT
TRBV15 | 15 | ATSRDPRPGFGNTIY
TRBV28 | 13 | ASSLASGNTGELF